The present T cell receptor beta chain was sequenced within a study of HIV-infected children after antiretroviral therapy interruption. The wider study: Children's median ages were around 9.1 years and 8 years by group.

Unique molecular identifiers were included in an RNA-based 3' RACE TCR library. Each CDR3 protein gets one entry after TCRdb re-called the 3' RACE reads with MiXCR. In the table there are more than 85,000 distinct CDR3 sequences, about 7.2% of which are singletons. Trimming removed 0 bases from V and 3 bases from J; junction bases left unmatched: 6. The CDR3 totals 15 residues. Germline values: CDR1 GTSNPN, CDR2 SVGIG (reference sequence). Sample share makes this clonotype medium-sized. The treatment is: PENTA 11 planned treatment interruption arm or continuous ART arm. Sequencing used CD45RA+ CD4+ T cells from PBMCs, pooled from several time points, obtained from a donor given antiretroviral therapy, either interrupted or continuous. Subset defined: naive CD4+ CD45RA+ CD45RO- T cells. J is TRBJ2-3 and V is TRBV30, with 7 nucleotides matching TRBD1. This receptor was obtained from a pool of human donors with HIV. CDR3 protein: CAWSVEGARTDTQYF. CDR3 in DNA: TGTGCCTGGAGTGTAGAGGGGGCAAGAACAGATACGCAGTATTTT.